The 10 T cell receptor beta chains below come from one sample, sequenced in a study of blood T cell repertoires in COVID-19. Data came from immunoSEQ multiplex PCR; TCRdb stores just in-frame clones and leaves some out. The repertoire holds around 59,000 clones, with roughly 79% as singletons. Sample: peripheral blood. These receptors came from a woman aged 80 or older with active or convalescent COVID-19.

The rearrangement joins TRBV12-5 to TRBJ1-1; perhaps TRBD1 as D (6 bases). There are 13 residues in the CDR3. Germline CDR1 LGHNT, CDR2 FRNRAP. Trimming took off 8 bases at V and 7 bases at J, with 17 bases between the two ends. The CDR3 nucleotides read TGTGCTAGTTCTTACCTACAGGGTGGTGAAGCTTTCTTT. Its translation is CASSYLQGGEAFF.

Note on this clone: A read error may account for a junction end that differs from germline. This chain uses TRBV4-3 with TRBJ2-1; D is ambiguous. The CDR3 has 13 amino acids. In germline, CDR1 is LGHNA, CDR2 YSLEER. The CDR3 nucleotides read TGCGCCAGCAGCCAAGATCGTTACAGTGAGCAGTTCTTC. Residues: CASSQDRYSEQFF.

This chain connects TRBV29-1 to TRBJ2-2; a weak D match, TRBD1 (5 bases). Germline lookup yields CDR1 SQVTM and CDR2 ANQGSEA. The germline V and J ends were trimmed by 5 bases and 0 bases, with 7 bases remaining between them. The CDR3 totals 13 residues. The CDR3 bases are TGCAGCGTTAGGACACCGAACACCGGGGAGCTGTTTTTT. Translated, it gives CSVRTPNTGELFF.

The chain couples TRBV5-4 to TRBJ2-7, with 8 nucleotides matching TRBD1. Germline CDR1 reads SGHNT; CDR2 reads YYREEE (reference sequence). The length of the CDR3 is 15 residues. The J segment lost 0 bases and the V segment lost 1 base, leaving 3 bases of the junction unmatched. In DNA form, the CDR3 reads TGTGCCAGCAGCTTGCCGGGACAGGACTCCTACGAGCAGTACTTC. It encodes CASSLPGQDSYEQYF.

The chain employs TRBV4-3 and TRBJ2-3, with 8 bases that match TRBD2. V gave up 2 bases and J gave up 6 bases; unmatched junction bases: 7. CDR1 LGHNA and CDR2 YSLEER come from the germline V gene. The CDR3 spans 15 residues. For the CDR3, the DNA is TGCGCCAGCAGCCAATGGGCGGGGGGCCCTGATACGCAGTATTTT. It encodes CASSQWAGGPDTQYF.

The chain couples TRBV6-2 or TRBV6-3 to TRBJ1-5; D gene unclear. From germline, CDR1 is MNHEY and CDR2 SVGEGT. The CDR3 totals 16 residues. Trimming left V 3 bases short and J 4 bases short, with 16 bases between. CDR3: CASSYGPPYQNQPQHF. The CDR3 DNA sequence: TGTGCCAGCAGTTATGGGCCCCCTTACCAGAATCAGCCCCAGCATTTT.

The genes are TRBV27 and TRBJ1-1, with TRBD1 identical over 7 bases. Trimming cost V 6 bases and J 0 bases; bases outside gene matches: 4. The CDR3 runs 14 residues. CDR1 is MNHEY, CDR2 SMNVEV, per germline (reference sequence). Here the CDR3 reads CASRWDSLNTEAFF. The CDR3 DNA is TGTGCCAGCAGATGGGACAGTCTGAACACTGAAGCTTTCTTT.

CDR3 nucleotides: TGCGCCAGCAGCTTGGCCGGGTCGGGGTCCACTGAAGCTTTCTTT. It translates to CASSLAGSGSTEAFF. The gene calls are TRBV5-1 and TRBJ1-1, with D hard to call. Trimming removed 0 bases at V and 4 bases at J, with 13 bases between. CDR3 length: 15 residues. Germline-derived CDR1 and CDR2 are SGHRS and YFSETQ.

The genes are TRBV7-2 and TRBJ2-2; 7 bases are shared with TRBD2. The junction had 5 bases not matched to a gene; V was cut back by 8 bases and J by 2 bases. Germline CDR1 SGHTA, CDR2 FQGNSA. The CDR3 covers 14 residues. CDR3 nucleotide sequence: TGTGCCAGCCCCCGACTAGCTAACACCGGGGAGCTGTTTTTT. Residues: CASPRLANTGELFF.

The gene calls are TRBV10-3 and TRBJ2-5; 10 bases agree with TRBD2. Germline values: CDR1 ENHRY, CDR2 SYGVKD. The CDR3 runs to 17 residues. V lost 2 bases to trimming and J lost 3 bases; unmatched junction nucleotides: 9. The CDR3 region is CAISETRSLAGKETQYF. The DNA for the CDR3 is TGTGCCATCAGTGAGACCCGGTCACTAGCGGGGAAAGAGACCCAGTACTTC.